These T cell receptor beta chains were read from a single sample in a study of blood T cells in healthy people across ages. Using its own MiXCR run on the 5' RACE reads, TCRdb lists one record per CDR3 protein. This table holds fewer than 950,000 distinct CDR3 sequences, about 53% found once. Sequencing was carried out using blood. These TCRs come from an elderly man in good health. The conserved cysteine and the conserved F or W are not part of the CDR3 here. Each record gives: V gene, J gene, CDR3 protein.

>TRBV4-1|TRBJ2-1
ASSQDQSSSYNEQF
>TRBV11-2|TRBJ1-1
ASSSTRSGGNTEAF
>TRBV2|TRBJ1-1
ASSELTRNTEAF
>TRBV19|TRBJ1-2
ASMGDRAISNYGYT
>TRBV6-1|TRBJ1-1
ASSEGLRGRYTEAF
>TRBV3-1|TRBJ2-7
ASSQGGIYEQY
>TRBV5-1|TRBJ1-1
ASSSNRQNTEAF
>TRBV7-2|TRBJ2-1
ASSFRASGRGYNEQF
>TRBV3-1|TRBJ2-3
ASSLGWGTQY
>TRBV5-1|TRBJ2-7
ASSESPSYEQY
>TRBV6-2/TRBV6-3|TRBJ1-6
ASSMGPPRSSYNSPLH
>TRBV29-1|TRBJ2-5
SVVQETQY
>TRBV6-5|.
ASSKLRDSGYEQY
>TRBV7-6|TRBJ2-2
ASSPLRGEDTGELF
>TRBV2|TRBJ2-1
ASSVGTSGPISYNEQF